The clone carrying this TCR beta chain was counted only a few times. Its antigen is unidentified. The data were taken from a study of beta chain features in type 1 diabetes. Study-wide results and limits: Relative to healthy donors, patients appeared to have naive, central memory and Treg TCRB repertoires that were more similar.

Reverse transcribing all isolated RNA meant expressed TCRB transcripts were sequenced. Method: immunoSEQ multiplex PCR; TCRdb's copy keeps in-frame clones and lacks some. This sample has about 320,000 clones; 11% to 15% occur once, and the top ten carry 6.7%. Sequencing was carried out using central memory CD4+ T cells from blood. The source is a man aged 25-45 years in good health.

The CDR3 sequence: CASSTPGQHYGYTF. The CDR3 coding sequence is TGTGCCAGCAGCACACCGGGACAGCACTATGGCTACACCTTC. The chain joins TRBV7-2 to TRBJ1-2; 7 nucleotides align to TRBD1. In germline, CDR1 is SGHTA, CDR2 FQGNSA. CDR3 length: 14 amino acids. Trimming removed 5 bases from V and 3 bases from J; junction bases left unmatched: 6.